This is a list of T cell receptor beta chains from one sample in a study of blood T cell repertoires in COVID-19. Only in-frame clones appear in the TCRdb table, and some are missing; sequencing was by immunoSEQ multiplex PCR. This table holds roughly 160,000 clones, 65% to 80% found once. The sequenced material came from PBMCs or T cells enriched from blood (not recorded which). The receptors come from a woman between 65 and 79 years old in a cohort exposed to, infected with or recovered from COVID-19 (not recorded which). The CDR3 runs from the conserved cysteine through the conserved F or W. The D gene is left open where the match is weak. A row's size may be missing; if present it is once, few, many or a size class.

CASSERTGVSNQPQHF TGTGCCAGTAGTGAAAGGACAGGGGTAAGCAATCAGCCCCAGCATTTT TRBJ1-5 . TRBV19 TRBD1
CASSLAGGGRETQYF TGTGCCAGCAGCTTAGCGGGAGGGGGTCGGGAGACCCAGTACTTC TRBJ2-5 . TRBV7-9 .
CASRAPTETYGYTF TGTGCCAGCAGAGCTCCGACAGAGACCTATGGCTACACCTTC TRBJ1-2 few TRBV6-5 .
CASSLSGRVNNEQFF TGTGCCAGCAGCTTAAGCGGGAGGGTCAACAATGAGCAGTTCTTC TRBJ2-1 . TRBV7-2 TRBD2
CASSLMPEGGNTIYF TGTGCCAGCAGCTTAATGCCCGAGGGTGGAAACACCATATATTTT TRBJ1-3 . TRBV7-9 .
CASTGSNSGNTIYF TGTGCCAGCACCGGTAGTAACTCTGGAAACACCATATATTTT TRBJ1-3 . TRBV3-1/TRBV3-2 .
CASSPQSGNTIYF TGTGCCAGCAGCCCCCAGTCTGGAAACACCATATATTTT TRBJ1-3 . TRBV3-1/TRBV3-2 .
CASSQGSAPGYEQYF TGTGCCAGCAGCCAAGGCTCGGCCCCCGGGTACGAGCAGTACTTC TRBJ2-7 . TRBV3-1/TRBV3-2 .
CASSVDRVNTIYF TGTGCCAGCAGCGTAGACAGGGTGAACACCATATATTTT TRBJ1-3 . TRBV6-5 TRBD1
CAWRVQGDGQPQHF TGTGCCTGGAGAGTACAGGGGGACGGTCAGCCCCAGCATTTT TRBJ1-5 . TRBV30 TRBD1
CATEYRGFQQPQHF TGTGCCACTGAATACCGGGGGTTCCAACAGCCCCAGCATTTT TRBJ1-5 . TRBV24-1 .
CASSEGSSGRALDAGELFF TGCGCCAGCAGTGAGGGTTCTAGCGGGAGGGCCCTCGACGCCGGGGAGCTGTTTTTT TRBJ2-2 . TRBV10-1 TRBD2
CASRRDSGSNQPQHF TGTGCCAGTAGGAGGGACAGTGGAAGCAATCAGCCCCAGCATTTT TRBJ1-5 once TRBV19 TRBD1
CTSSQDRGAADTQYF TGCACCAGCAGCCAAGATCGGGGGGCCGCAGATACGCAGTATTTT TRBJ2-3 . TRBV1 .
CASSLGSIEGYTF TGTGCCAGCAGTCTGGGGAGTATAGAAGGCTACACCTTC TRBJ1-2 . TRBV28 .
CAYSTGGGGTDTQYF TGTGCCTATTCGACAGGGGGCGGGGGGACAGATACGCAGTATTTT TRBJ2-3 . TRBV5-4 TRBD1
CASSSDDWVGNAFF TGTGCCAGCAGTTCGGATGACTGGGTAGGTAACGCTTTCTTT TRBJ1-1 once TRBV28 .
CASSLFGQERSPLHF TGTGCCAGCAGCTTGTTCGGCCAGGAACGGTCACCCCTCCACTTT TRBJ1-6 . TRBV5-6 .
CASGKTGGSYEQYF TGTGCCAGCGGAAAGACGGGGGGATCCTACGAGCAGTACTTC TRBJ2-7 . TRBV5-6 TRBD2
CASSWARNQPQHF TGTGCCAGCAGTTGGGCCAGAAATCAGCCCCAGCATTTT TRBJ1-5 . TRBV12-3/TRBV12-4 .
CAWKGLDTDTQYF TGTGCCTGGAAGGGACTAGACACAGATACGCAGTATTTT TRBJ2-3 . TRBV30 TRBD2
CASSMTAGGFAGYNEQFF TGTGCCAGTAGTATGACAGCGGGAGGGTTTGCCGGCTACAATGAGCAGTTCTTC TRBJ2-1 . TRBV19 TRBD2